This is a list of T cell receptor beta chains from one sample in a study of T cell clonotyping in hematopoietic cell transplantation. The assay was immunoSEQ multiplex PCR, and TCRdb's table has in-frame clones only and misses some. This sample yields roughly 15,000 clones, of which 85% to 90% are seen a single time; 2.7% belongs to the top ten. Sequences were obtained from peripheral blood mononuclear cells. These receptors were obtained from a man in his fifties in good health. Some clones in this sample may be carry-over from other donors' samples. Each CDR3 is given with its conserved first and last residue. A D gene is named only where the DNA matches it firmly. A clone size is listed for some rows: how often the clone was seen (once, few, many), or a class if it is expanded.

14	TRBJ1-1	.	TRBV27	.	TGTGCCAGCAGTTTCCGGGGTTTCAACACTGAAGCTTTCTTT	CASSFRGFNTEAFF
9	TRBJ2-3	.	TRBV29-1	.	TGCAGCGTTGGAGATACGCAGTATTTT	CSVGDTQYF
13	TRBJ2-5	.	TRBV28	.	TGTGCCAGCACGTCGGGGGATCAAGAGACCCAGTACTTC	CASTSGDQETQYF
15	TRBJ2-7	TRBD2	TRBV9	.	TGTGCCAGCAGCGAGAGGGGGACTAGTTCTGCCGAGCAGTACTTC	CASSERGTSSAEQYF
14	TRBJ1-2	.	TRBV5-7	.	TGTGCCAGCAGCCCCGCAACGCGGGCGGATGGCTACACCTTC	CASSPATRADGYTF
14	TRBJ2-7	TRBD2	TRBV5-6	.	TGTGCCAGCAGCTTGACTAGCGGGGGGCACGAGCAGTACTTC	CASSLTSGGHEQYF
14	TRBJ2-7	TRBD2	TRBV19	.	TGTGCCAGTAGTATAGCGGGGGGTTCCTACGAGCAGTACTTC	CASSIAGGSYEQYF
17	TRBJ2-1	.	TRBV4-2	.	TGTGCCAGCAGCCAGGCTTTTCGGGTAACATCCGACAATGAGCAGTTCTTC	CASSQAFRVTSDNEQFF
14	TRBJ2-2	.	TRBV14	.	TGTGCCAGCAGCCAAGTTGCTTACACCGGGGAGCTGTTTTTT	CASSQVAYTGELFF
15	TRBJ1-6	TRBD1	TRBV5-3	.	TGTGCCAGAAGCTCGGGACAGGGTTATAATTCACCCCTCCACTTT	CARSSGQGYNSPLHF
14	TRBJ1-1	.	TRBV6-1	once	TGTGCCAGCAGTGCGACAAAGATGAACACTGAAGCTTTCTTT	CASSATKMNTEAFF
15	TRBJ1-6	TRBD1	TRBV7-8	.	TGTGCCAGCAGCTGGAGGGACAGGCTAAATTCACCCCTCCACTTT	CASSWRDRLNSPLHF
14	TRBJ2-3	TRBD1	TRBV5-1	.	TGCGCCAGCAGCGAGGGACAGGGTACAGATACGCAGTATTTT	CASSEGQGTDTQYF
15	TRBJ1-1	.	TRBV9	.	TGTGCCAGCAGCGTAGTCCTGGGGAAGGGCACTGAAGCTTTCTTT	CASSVVLGKGTEAFF
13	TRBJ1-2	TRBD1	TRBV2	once	TGTGCCAGCAAAGGGACAGGGCTGTATGGCTACACCTTC	CASKGTGLYGYTF
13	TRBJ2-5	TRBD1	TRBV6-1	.	TGTGCCAGTACCGGGACAGGGGGCCGGACCCAGTACTTC	CASTGTGGRTQYF
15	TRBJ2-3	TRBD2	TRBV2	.	TGTGCCAGCAGTGTTCGACTAGCGGACACAGATACGCAGTATTTT	CASSVRLADTDTQYF
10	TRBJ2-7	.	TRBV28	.	TGTGCCAGCAGAGGGGGGACGGAGGACTTC	CASRGGTEDF
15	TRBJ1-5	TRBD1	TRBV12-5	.	TGTGCTAGTGGTCCCGCGACAGGGGGCCGTCAGCCCCAGCATTTT	CASGPATGGRQPQHF
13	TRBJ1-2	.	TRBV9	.	TGTGCCAGCAGCGGAAGGGCCCTCTATGGCTACACCTTC	CASSGRALYGYTF
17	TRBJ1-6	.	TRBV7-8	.	TGTGCCAGCAGCTTAGTGGTTCGGGCAGAGGGGTCTGAAACCCTCCACTTT	CASSLVVRAEGSETLHF
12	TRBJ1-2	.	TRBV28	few	TGTGCCAGCGCGCTCGGCGGGTATGGCTACACCTTC	CASALGGYGYTF
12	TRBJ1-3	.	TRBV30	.	TGTGCCTGGAGACTCTCTGGAAACACCATATATTTT	CAWRLSGNTIYF
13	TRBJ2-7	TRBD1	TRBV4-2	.	TGTGCCAGCAGCCGGGACAGGGACAACGAGCAGTACTTC	CASSRDRDNEQYF
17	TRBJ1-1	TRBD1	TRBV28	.	TGTGCCAGCAGTTTATCGGGACAGGGGATCAAGAACACTGAAGCTTTCTTT	CASSLSGQGIKNTEAFF
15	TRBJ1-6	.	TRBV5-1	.	TGCGCCAGCAGCCCTCTATCGGCGGGCAATTCACCCCTCCACTTT	CASSPLSAGNSPLHF
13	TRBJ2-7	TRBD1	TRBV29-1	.	TGCAGCGTTGGACAGGGGGCCGGAGGGGAGCAGTACTTC	CSVGQGAGGEQYF
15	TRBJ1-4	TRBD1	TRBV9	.	TGTGCCAGCAGCGTATCAGGGGGGGGTCGGGAAAAACTGTTTTTT	CASSVSGGGREKLFF
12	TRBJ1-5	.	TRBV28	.	TGTGCCAGCAGTCTAGGAAATCAGCCCCAGCATTTT	CASSLGNQPQHF
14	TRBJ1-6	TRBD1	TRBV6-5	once	TGTGCCAGCAGTTACAGAGACAGGGGCTCACCCCTCCACTTT	CASSYRDRGSPLHF
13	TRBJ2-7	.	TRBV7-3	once	TGTGCCAGCAGCTCCGGACCCGGCTACGAGCAGTACTTC	CASSSGPGYEQYF
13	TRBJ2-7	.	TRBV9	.	TGTGCCAGCAGCGTAGACTCTCCGTCCGAGCAGTACTTC	CASSVDSPSEQYF
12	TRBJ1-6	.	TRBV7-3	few	TGTGCCAGCAGCGCGCCGGGCTCACCCCTCCACTTT	CASSAPGSPLHF
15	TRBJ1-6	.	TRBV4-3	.	TGCGCCAGCAGCCAAGCCCCGGGCGGTAATTCACCCCTCCACTTT	CASSQAPGGNSPLHF
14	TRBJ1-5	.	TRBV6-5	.	TGTGCCAGCAGCCGAGGTGAGGGCAATCAGCCCCAGCATTTT	CASSRGEGNQPQHF
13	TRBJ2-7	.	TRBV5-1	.	TGCGCCAGCAGCTTGGACAGTTCTGGAGAGCAGTACTTC	CASSLDSSGEQYF
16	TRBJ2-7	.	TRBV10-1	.	TGCGCCAGCAGTGAGTCGAAGGGACACCCTACCTACGAGCAGTACTTC	CASSESKGHPTYEQYF
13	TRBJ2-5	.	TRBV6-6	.	TGTGCCAGCAGTTATGAGGGCCTAGAGACCCAGTACTTC	CASSYEGLETQYF
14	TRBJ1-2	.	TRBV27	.	TGTGCCAGCAGTTTTGGCCAGGGGACCTATGGCTACACCTTC	CASSFGQGTYGYTF
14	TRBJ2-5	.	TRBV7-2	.	TGTGCCAGCAGCTTAGCGGGGGTCTCAGAGACCCAGTACTTC	CASSLAGVSETQYF
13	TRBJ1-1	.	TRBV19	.	TGTGCCAGTAGTATTGGGACAAACTATGAAGCTTTCTTT	CASSIGTNYEAFF
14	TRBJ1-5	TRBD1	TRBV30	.	TGTGCCTGGAGTATGGCAGGGGGCCGTCAGCCCCAGCATTTT	CAWSMAGGRQPQHF
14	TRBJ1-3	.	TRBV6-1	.	TGTGCCAGCAGGGCCCAAATAACTGGAAACACCATATATTTT	CASRAQITGNTIYF
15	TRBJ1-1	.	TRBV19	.	TGTGCCAGTAGTGTCCCGACGCGGGGGGACACTGAAGCTTTCTTT	CASSVPTRGDTEAFF
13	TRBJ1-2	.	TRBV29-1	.	TGCAGCGTGGGGGACCGCACAATGAGAGGCTACACCTTC	CSVGDRTMRGYTF
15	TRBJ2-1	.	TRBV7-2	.	TGTGCCAGCAGCCCCGAGGCGGGTTCCTACAATGAGCAGTTCTTC	CASSPEAGSYNEQFF
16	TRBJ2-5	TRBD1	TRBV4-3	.	TGCGCCAGCAGCCAAGAGGGGCCCGGGACAGAAGAGACCCAGTACTTC	CASSQEGPGTEETQYF
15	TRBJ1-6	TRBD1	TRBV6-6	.	TGTGCCAGCAGTTACTCGGGACAGAGTCTTTCACCCCTCCACTTT	CASSYSGQSLSPLHF
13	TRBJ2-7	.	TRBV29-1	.	TGCAGCGTTCGGAAGGGGGACTCCTACGAGCAGTACTTC	CSVRKGDSYEQYF
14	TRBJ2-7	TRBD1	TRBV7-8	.	TGTGCCAGCACCACGGACAGGGTGGCCGACGAGCAGTACTTC	CASTTDRVADEQYF